The 30 T cell receptor beta chains listed next were all sequenced from one sample in a study of tumor-infiltrating lymphocytes in localized non-small cell lung cancer. Produced via immunoSEQ multiplex PCR; TCRdb's table is partial and in-frame only. The sample consists of under 25,000 clones, roughly 63% of them appearing once. Sequences were obtained from lung tumor tissue. Receptor source: a human donor with non-small cell lung cancer.

V usage is TRBV30 and J usage is TRBJ2-1; D uncertain. Per the germline V gene, CDR1 is GTSNPN and CDR2 is SVGIG (reference sequence). There are 11 residues in the CDR3. Trimming removed 4 bases at V and 9 bases at J, with 10 bases between. CDR3 nucleotides: TGTGCCTGGACGGTCGGGCGTGAGCAGTTCTTC. This sequence encodes CAWTVGREQFF.

The V and J genes are TRBV6-5 and TRBJ2-7, with no clear D. This CDR3 comprises 15 residues. Trimming pared 0 bases from V and 2 bases from J, leaving 11 bases between. Per germline, CDR1 MNHEY and CDR2 SVGAGI. CDR3 sequence: CASSYSFVSTYEQYF. In DNA, the CDR3 is TGTGCCAGCAGTTACTCTTTCGTTTCAACCTACGAGCAGTACTTC.

Only a few counts were recorded for this clone. The chain carries TRBV10-3 and TRBJ1-4, with D perhaps TRBD1 (5 bases). The CDR3 has 13 amino acids. Germline loops: CDR1 ENHRY, CDR2 SYGVKD. Deletions cut 10 bases from V and 3 bases from J, with 12 bases between. This CDR3 reads CATTRDPNEKLFF. CDR3 DNA: TGTGCCACTACCAGGGACCCTAATGAAAAACTGTTTTTT.

The rearrangement joins TRBV7-8 to TRBJ1-4; unclear D gene. V was clipped by 5 bases and J by 5 bases, with 15 bases between them. The CDR3 runs to 15 residues. The germline gives CDR1 SGHVS, CDR2 FQNEAQ. CDR3 DNA: TGTGCCAGCAGCCCCAACAGCGGTGAGAATGAAAAACTGTTTTTT. Amino acids: CASSPNSGENEKLFF.

The rearrangement uses TRBV11-3 and TRBJ2-1; D uncertain. Germline V CDR1 and CDR2: SGHNT, YENEEA. Trimming removed 0 bases from V and 4 bases from J, with 7 bases in between. There are 14 residues in the CDR3. The CDR3 loop reads CASSLDSIYNEQFF. In DNA form, the CDR3 reads TGTGCCAGCAGCTTAGATTCCATATACAATGAGCAGTTCTTC.

This chain uses TRBV15 with TRBJ2-3; no firm D call. Germline V CDR1 and CDR2: LNHNV, YYDKDF (reference sequence). The CDR3 is made up of 13 amino acids. V lost 0 bases and J 6 bases, leaving 7 bases between the germline ends. The DNA for the CDR3 is TGTGCCACCAGCAGAGATGTAGGGGATACGCAGTATTTT. This encodes CATSRDVGDTQYF.

This clone was counted only a few times. The V and J genes are TRBV28 and TRBJ1-2; no reliable D call. The CDR3 is 13 amino acids. Per the germline V gene, CDR1 is MDHEN and CDR2 is SYDVKM. Trimming removed 7 bases from V and 8 bases from J, with 17 bases in between. The CDR3 bases are TGTGCCAGCAACCTGTTGGGCGAAAACGGCTACACCTTC. The encoded protein is CASNLLGENGYTF.

V is TRBV18 and J is TRBJ2-7; TRBD1 matches at 8 bases. The CDR3 length is 17 residues. Per germline, CDR1 KGHSH and CDR2 LQKENI. V dropped 5 bases and J dropped 2; count of bases not matched to a gene: 14. Here the CDR3 reads CASSSLVGQGLAYEQYF. In DNA form, the CDR3 reads TGTGCCAGCTCATCACTCGTCGGACAGGGATTAGCCTACGAGCAGTACTTC.

J is TRBJ2-7 and V is TRBV7-9; 9 bases line up with TRBD1. Per the germline V gene, CDR1 is SEHNR and CDR2 is FQNEAQ (reference sequence). V lost 3 bases, J lost 4 bases, and 10 bases stayed unmatched. The CDR3 covers 16 residues. CDR3 bases: TGTGCCAGCAGCTTGAGTACCGGGACAGGGTTTTACGAGCAGTACTTC. Translated: CASSLSTGTGFYEQYF.

The V and J genes are TRBV7-8 and TRBJ2-1; the D gene is possibly TRBD1 (6 bases). CDR1 SGHVS and CDR2 FQNEAQ come from the germline V gene. V was pared by 1 base and J by 7 bases, with 20 bases between. The CDR3 length is 17 residues. The CDR3 reads CASSLEAGEILGNEQFF. The CDR3 DNA reads TGTGCCAGCAGCTTAGAGGCAGGGGAAATTTTGGGGAATGAGCAGTTCTTC.

This clone showed up just once. The V gene is TRBV5-4, the J gene TRBJ2-2, with D possibly being TRBD1 or TRBD2 (5 bases each). This CDR3 spans 14 amino acids. The V and J ends lost 3 bases and 8 bases respectively, with 14 bases between them. Germline assignment: CDR1 SGHNT and CDR2 YYREEE (reference sequence). This chain's CDR3 is CASSWDPNYGELFF. DNA for the CDR3: TGTGCCAGCAGCTGGGACCCGAATTATGGGGAGCTGTTTTTT.

The gene calls are TRBV20-1 and TRBJ1-5; D unclear. V was shortened by 6 bases and J by 13 bases, with 16 bases between the two germline ends. The CDR3 has 11 residues. In germline, CDR1 is DFQATT, CDR2 SNEGSKA (reference sequence). The CDR3 spells CSAPSGQRQHF. The CDR3 coding sequence is TGCAGTGCACCGTCTGGGCAGCGACAGCATTTT.

The chain couples TRBV7-2 to TRBJ2-2; perhaps D is TRBD1 or TRBD2 (5 bases each). The CDR3 contains 17 residues. Germline CDR1 reads SGHTA; CDR2 reads FQGNSA. V was pared by 6 bases and J by 1 base, with 18 bases between. The CDR3 nucleotides read TGTGCCAGCAGTTCCGGTCGGGGCGTCCGGAACACCGGGGAGCTGTTTTTT. This encodes CASSSGRGVRNTGELFF.

The V gene is TRBV5-1, the J gene TRBJ1-1, with TRBD1 as a possible D gene (5 bases). This CDR3 spans 14 amino acids. V lost 3 bases and J 6 bases, leaving 15 bases between the germline ends. Looked up from germline, CDR1 is SGHRS and CDR2 is YFSETQ. The CDR3 region is CASSSQGGASEAFF. In DNA, the CDR3 is TGCGCCAGCAGCTCCCAGGGAGGGGCCTCTGAAGCTTTCTTT.

The chain couples TRBV5-1 to TRBJ1-1; 7 bases align to TRBD1. V was clipped by 0 bases and J by 1 base; unmatched bases: 0. This CDR3 contains 14 residues. The germline gives CDR1 SGHRS, CDR2 YFSETQ. The CDR3 bases are TGCGCCAGCAGCTTGGACAGGGGGAACACTGAAGCTTTCTTT. Its protein product is CASSLDRGNTEAFF.

This clone was seen a few times. V gene TRBV4-2 combines with J gene TRBJ2-1; D possibly uses TRBD1 or TRBD2 (5 bases each). This CDR3 is 15 amino acids long. The germline gives CDR1 LGHNA, CDR2 YNFKEQ. With 3 bases removed from V and 10 bases from J, the gap between germline ends came to 19 bases. In DNA, the CDR3 is TGTGCCAGCAGCCACCCGGGACCAAACCCGGGGGAGCAGTTCTTC. Its protein product is CASSHPGPNPGEQFF.

V gene TRBV7-9 combines with J gene TRBJ2-3; 10 nucleotides line up with TRBD2. Germline trimming cut 5 bases from V and 5 bases from J; bases unmatched to any gene: 7. Germline CDR1 and CDR2: SEHNR and FQNEAQ (reference sequence). The CDR3 length is 15 residues. The CDR3 loop is CASSPSGRRGDTQYF. The CDR3 nucleotides read TGTGCCAGCAGCCCTAGCGGGAGAAGAGGAGATACGCAGTATTTT.

This sequence joins TRBV6-6 and TRBJ2-2, with D tentatively TRBD1 or TRBD2 (5 bases each). Trimming removed 9 bases from V and 6 bases from J, with 17 bases in between. Germline V gene data show CDR1 as MNHNY and CDR2 as SVGAGI (reference sequence). This CDR3 spans 14 amino acids. The CDR3 region is CASILGEGSGELFF. The CDR3 DNA sequence: TGTGCCAGTATCCTGGGGGAAGGGTCCGGGGAGCTGTTTTTT.

This clone is categorized as medium-sized. The V and J genes are TRBV7-8 and TRBJ1-5; TRBD1 agrees at 7 bases. The CDR3 is made up of 15 amino acids. After removal of 6 bases from V and 3 bases from J, the junction contained 8 bases not matched to a gene. CDR1 SGHVS and CDR2 FQNEAQ come from the germline V gene. The CDR3 nucleotides read TGTGCCAGCAGAAAAGGGGGCCAGGTCAATCAGCCCCAGCATTTT. Amino acids: CASRKGGQVNQPQHF.

The chain has TRBV5-4 and TRBJ2-1; D tentatively reads TRBD1 or TRBD2 (5 bases each). Germline values: CDR1 SGHNT, CDR2 YYREEE (reference sequence). This CDR3 has 18 residues. V gave up 4 bases and J gave up 3 bases, with 23 bases separating them. Written as DNA, the CDR3 is TGTGCCAGCAGCCAAGGGGCGGGCGTCGGTCCCAACTACAATGAGCAGTTCTTC. Protein sequence: CASSQGAGVGPNYNEQFF.

The V call is TRBV2, the J call TRBJ2-7, with 11 bases fitting TRBD1. The CDR3 is 14 amino acids. Germline CDR1 and CDR2: SNHLY and FYNNEI. Germline trimming cut 3 bases from V and 4 bases from J; bases unmatched to any gene: 2. CDR3 coding DNA: TGTGCCAGCAGTGATGGGGACAGGGGGTACGAGCAGTACTTC. It is translated as CASSDGDRGYEQYF.

The genes are TRBV19 and TRBJ1-4; 8 bases map to TRBD1. Trimming cost V 9 bases and J 6 bases; bases outside gene matches: 9. This CDR3 region has 14 residues. CDR1 is LNHDA and CDR2 is SQIVND in the germline V gene (reference sequence). Written as DNA, the CDR3 is TGTGCCAGCTTCTCAGGGGGCCGAGATGAAAAACTGTTTTTT. Its translation: CASFSGGRDEKLFF.

V is TRBV5-4 and J is TRBJ2-6; TRBD1 matches 8 bases. Germline V gene sequence: CDR1 SGHNT, CDR2 YYREEE (reference sequence). The CDR3 length is 18 residues. J gave up 0 bases and V 4 bases, and 9 bases lay outside the gene matches. The DNA for the CDR3 is TGTGCCAGCAGCCACGGACAGGGATTCTTCTCTGGGGCCAACGTCCTGACTTTC. Translating gives CASSHGQGFFSGANVLTF.

The rearrangement uses TRBV19 and TRBJ2-4; no firm D call. V was shortened by 1 base and J by 0 bases, with 13 bases between the two germline ends. The CDR3 totals 17 residues. Germline loops: CDR1 LNHDA, CDR2 SQIVND (reference sequence). This CDR3 is CASSIGASEVAKNIQYF. CDR3 bases: TGTGCCAGTAGTATAGGCGCCAGTGAGGTAGCCAAAAACATTCAGTACTTC.

A few counts support this clone. The rearrangement joins TRBV9 to TRBJ1-3; the match to TRBD1 covers 7 bases. The CDR3 sequence is 15 residues long. Looked up from germline, CDR1 is SGDLS and CDR2 is YYNGEE. Trimming cost V 4 bases and J 4 bases; bases outside gene matches: 8. CDR3 sequence reads: CASSLTGATGNTIYF. The CDR3 bases are TGTGCCAGCAGCCTAACAGGGGCCACGGGAAACACCATATATTTT.

This clone showed up just once. The CDR3 spells CSVDFAPRGYTF. CDR3 nucleotide sequence: TGCAGCGTTGATTTTGCCCCCAGGGGCTACACCTTC. The chain is built from TRBV29-1 and TRBJ1-2; D not resolved. Trimming removed 3 bases from V and 8 bases from J, with 13 bases in between. CDR3 length: 12 amino acids. CDR1 SQVTM and CDR2 ANQGSEA come from the germline V gene.

The rearrangement joins TRBV4-1 to TRBJ1-1; D possibly corresponds to TRBD1 (5 bases). Trimming stripped 0 bases from V and 5 bases from J, with 10 bases between. Germline CDR1 MGHRA, CDR2 YSYEKL. This CDR3 region has 14 residues. The CDR3 bases are TGCGCCAGCAGCCAAGATCGGGGGAATACTGAAGCTTTCTTT. It specifies CASSQDRGNTEAFF.

This clone was seen a few times. The chain joins TRBV9 to TRBJ2-3, with D unresolved. The CDR3 loop spans 11 amino acids. From germline, CDR1 is SGDLS and CDR2 YYNGEE. V was cut by 5 bases and J by 2 bases, with 3 bases left in between. The CDR3 reads CASSATDTQYF. The CDR3 DNA reads as TGTGCCAGCAGTGCCACAGATACGCAGTATTTT.

In its sample, this clone was seen a few times. CDR3 nucleotide sequence: TGTGCCAGTAGCCCACGACAGCTTGGCTACACCTTC. It codes for CASSPRQLGYTF. The J gene is TRBJ1-2, the V gene TRBV19; tentatively, D is TRBD1 (5 bases). The CDR3 consists of 12 residues. Germline V gene data show CDR1 as LNHDA and CDR2 as SQIVND (reference sequence). The V gene lost 6 bases and the J gene lost 7 bases, with 12 bases spanning the gap. Filled out from reference TRBV19 and TRBJ1-2, the complete variable domain reads DGGITQSPKYLFRKEGQNVTLSCEQNLNHDAMYWYRQDPGQGLRLIYYSQIVNDFQKGDIAEGYSVSREKKESFPLTVTSAQKNPTAFYLCASSPRQLGYTFGSGTRLTVV.

V and J are TRBV5-6 and TRBJ1-5; no clear D. V gave up 5 bases and J gave up 2 bases, with 11 bases separating them. Germline V gives CDR1 SGHDT, CDR2 YYEEEE. CDR3 length equals 14 residues. CDR3 protein: CASSIYGGNQPQHF. DNA of the CDR3: TGTGCCAGCAGTATCTACGGTGGCAATCAGCCCCAGCATTTT.